This entry describes one TCR beta chain. These data come from a study of control samples from healthy donors and cancer patients. CDR3 length: 17 amino acids. CDR1 is SGHKS, CDR2 YYEKEE, per germline (reference sequence). V dropped 4 bases and J dropped 4; count of bases not matched to a gene: 12. Assay used: immunoSEQ multiplex PCR; TCRdb lists only in-frame clones, some missing. The sample has 70,000 to 75,000 clones, 85% to 95% seen once. This TCR came from a woman in her twenties or thirties in good health. The sample was blood. The chain carries TRBV5-5 and TRBJ1-3; 9 nucleotides match TRBD1. The DNA for the CDR3 is TGTGCCAGCAGCCTCGAAACGGGGACAGGGACAGGAAACACCATATATTTT. It codes for CASSLETGTGTGNTIYF. Filled out from reference TRBV5-5 and TRBJ1-3, the complete variable domain reads DAGVTQSPTHLIKTRGQQVTLRCSPISGHKSVSWYQQVLGQGPQFIFQYYEKEERGRGNFPDRFSARQFPNYSSELNVNALLLGDSALYLCASSLETGTGTGNTIYFGEGSWLTVV.